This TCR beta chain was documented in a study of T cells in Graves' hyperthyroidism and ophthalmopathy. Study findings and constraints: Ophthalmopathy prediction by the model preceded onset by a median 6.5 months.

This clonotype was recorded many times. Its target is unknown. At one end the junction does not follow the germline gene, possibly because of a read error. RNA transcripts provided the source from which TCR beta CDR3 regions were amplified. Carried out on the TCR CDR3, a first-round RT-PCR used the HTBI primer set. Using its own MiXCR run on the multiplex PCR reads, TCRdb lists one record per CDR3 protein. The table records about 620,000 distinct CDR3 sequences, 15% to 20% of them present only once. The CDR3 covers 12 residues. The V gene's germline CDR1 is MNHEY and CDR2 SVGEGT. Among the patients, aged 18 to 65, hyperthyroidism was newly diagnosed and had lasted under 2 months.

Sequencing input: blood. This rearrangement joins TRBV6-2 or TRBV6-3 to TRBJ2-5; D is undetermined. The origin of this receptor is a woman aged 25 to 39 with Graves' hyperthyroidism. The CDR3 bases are TGTGCCAGCAGTTACTCGAGAGAGAGCCAGTACTTC. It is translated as CASSYSRESQYF.